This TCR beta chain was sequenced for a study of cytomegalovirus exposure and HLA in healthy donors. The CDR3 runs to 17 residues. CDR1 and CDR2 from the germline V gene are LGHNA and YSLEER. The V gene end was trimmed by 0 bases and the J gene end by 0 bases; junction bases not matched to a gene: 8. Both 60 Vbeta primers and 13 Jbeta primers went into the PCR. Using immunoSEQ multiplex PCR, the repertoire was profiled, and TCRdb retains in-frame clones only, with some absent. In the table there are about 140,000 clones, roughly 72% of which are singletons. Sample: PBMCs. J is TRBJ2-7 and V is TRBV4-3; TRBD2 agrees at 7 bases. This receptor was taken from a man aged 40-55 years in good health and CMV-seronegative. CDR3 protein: CASSQEVGGTNSYEQYF. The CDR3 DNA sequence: TGCGCCAGCAGCCAAGAGGTGGGGGGGACTAACTCCTACGAGCAGTACTTC.